Reported below is one T cell receptor beta chain. Its antigen is currently unknown. Primers: 60 V beta forward and 13 J beta reverse. TCRdb's copy holds only in-frame clones and misses some; the assay was immunoSEQ multiplex PCR. The sample carries about 58,000 clones, about 86% recorded once. This record belongs to a study of glioma-infiltrating T cells after dendritic cell vaccination. Findings and limits, study-wide: Estimated pretreatment TIL content predicted outcome after dendritic cell vaccination.

Indicated time point: after dendritic cell vaccination, including at tumor progression/relapse. Isocitrate dehydrogenase mutation was absent in all glioblastoma patients. Germline CDR1 is SGHTA and CDR2 is FQGNSA. This CDR3 has 14 residues. The material sequenced was blood, taken after dendritic cell vaccination. The TCR was taken from a human donor with glioblastoma. This sequence joins TRBV7-2 and TRBJ2-3; a weak D match, TRBD2 (5 bases). Here the CDR3 reads CASKERAVTDTQYF. CDR3 coding DNA: TGTGCGAGTAAGGAGAGGGCCGTCACAGATACGCAGTATTTT.